A selection of T cell receptor beta chains follows, all from one sample in a study of CD4 T cells in relation to SARS-CoV-2 and coronaviruses. Sequenced by immunoSEQ multiplex PCR; TCRdb stores in-frame clones only, minus some. Here the sample spans under 45,000 clones, approximately 82% being singletons. These receptors are not linked to any known antigen. Sequencing was performed on naive CD4+ T cells from PBMCs, cultured in vitro. Source of these receptors: an adult with COVID-19. The CDR3 runs from the conserved cysteine through the conserved F or W. A D gene is named only where the DNA matches it firmly. Clone sizes are given selectively: once, few, many, or a class where the clone is expanded.

CDR3 protein: CAWSGVYEQFF; CDR3 DNA: TGTGCCTGGAGTGGCGTCTATGAGCAGTTCTTC; clone size: once; V gene: TRBV30; J gene: TRBJ2-1; D gene: -
CDR3 protein: CASSPQGSNQPQHF; CDR3 DNA: TGTGCCAGCTCACCACAGGGTAGCAATCAGCCCCAGCATTTT; clone size: -; V gene: TRBV18; J gene: TRBJ1-5; D gene: -
CDR3 protein: CASSPRGGRSYNEQFF; CDR3 DNA: TGTGCCAGCAGTCCACGGGGGGGTCGCTCCTACAATGAGCAGTTCTTC; clone size: -; V gene: TRBV27; J gene: TRBJ2-1; D gene: TRBD2
CDR3 protein: CASSLLGADTQYF; CDR3 DNA: TGTGCCAGCAGTTTGCTTGGGGCAGATACGCAGTATTTT; clone size: -; V gene: TRBV27; J gene: TRBJ2-3; D gene: -
CDR3 protein: CATSRDHNSYNEQFF; CDR3 DNA: TGTGCCACCAGCAGAGACCATAACTCCTACAATGAGCAGTTCTTC; clone size: -; V gene: TRBV15; J gene: TRBJ2-1; D gene: -
CDR3 protein: CASSFAGVYNEQFF; CDR3 DNA: TGTGCCAGCAGCTTTGCGGGGGTATACAATGAGCAGTTCTTC; clone size: -; V gene: TRBV5-4; J gene: TRBJ2-1; D gene: TRBD2
CDR3 protein: CASGREAGEQYF; CDR3 DNA: TGTGCCAGCGGGAGGGAGGCAGGCGAGCAGTACTTC; clone size: once; V gene: TRBV12-3/TRBV12-4; J gene: TRBJ2-7; D gene: TRBD2
CDR3 protein: CASSLVVAGEQFF; CDR3 DNA: TGTGCCAGCAGCTTAGTTGTGGCTGGTGAGCAGTTCTTC; clone size: -; V gene: TRBV11-3; J gene: TRBJ2-1; D gene: -
CDR3 protein: CAQAGGMNNEQFF; CDR3 DNA: TGTGCCCAAGCGGGAGGGATGAACAATGAGCAGTTCTTC; clone size: -; V gene: TRBV30; J gene: TRBJ2-1; D gene: TRBD2
CDR3 protein: CASSRRLAGGSGTGELFF; CDR3 DNA: TGTGCCAGCAGCCGCCGACTAGCGGGAGGGTCCGGCACCGGGGAGCTGTTTTTT; clone size: -; V gene: TRBV11-2; J gene: TRBJ2-2; D gene: TRBD2
CDR3 protein: CASSLALTSGSYEQFF; CDR3 DNA: TGTGCCAGCAGCTTAGCTTTGACTAGCGGGAGTTATGAGCAGTTCTTC; clone size: -; V gene: TRBV7-8; J gene: TRBJ2-1; D gene: TRBD2
CDR3 protein: CSVAGRFGNEQFF; CDR3 DNA: TGCAGCGTTGCAGGGAGGTTCGGCAATGAGCAGTTCTTC; clone size: -; V gene: TRBV29-1; J gene: TRBJ2-1; D gene: -
CDR3 protein: CASSIASSDGYTF; CDR3 DNA: TGTGCCAGCAGCATAGCCTCGTCAGATGGCTACACCTTC; clone size: -; V gene: TRBV5-4; J gene: TRBJ1-2; D gene: -
CDR3 protein: CATSDSWDSTSTDTQYF; CDR3 DNA: TGTGCCACCAGTGATTCTTGGGACTCCACGAGCACAGATACGCAGTATTTT; clone size: -; V gene: TRBV24-1; J gene: TRBJ2-3; D gene: -
CDR3 protein: CATSRDREGKYEQYF; CDR3 DNA: TGTGCCACCAGCAGAGATAGGGAGGGGAAATACGAGCAGTACTTC; clone size: once; V gene: TRBV15; J gene: TRBJ2-7; D gene: TRBD2
CDR3 protein: CASSSAGDGTDTQYF; CDR3 DNA: TGTGCCAGCAGCTCAGCGGGAGACGGCACAGATACGCAGTATTTT; clone size: -; V gene: TRBV5-4; J gene: TRBJ2-3; D gene: TRBD2
CDR3 protein: CATSSSVTTNEKLFF; CDR3 DNA: TGTGCCACCTCCAGCTCGGTTACGACTAATGAAAAACTGTTTTTT; clone size: -; V gene: TRBV28; J gene: TRBJ1-4; D gene: -
CDR3 protein: CASSSLFGPSGANVLTF; CDR3 DNA: TGTGCCAGCAGCTCCCTCTTCGGACCCTCTGGGGCCAACGTCCTGACTTTC; clone size: -; V gene: TRBV7-3; J gene: TRBJ2-6; D gene: -
CDR3 protein: CASSKGSLAFGPLAGEASYNEQFF; CDR3 DNA: TGTGCCAGCAGCAAAGGTTCCCTAGCCTTTGGTCCCCTAGCGGGAGAGGCGTCCTACAATGAGCAGTTCTTC; clone size: -; V gene: TRBV21-1; J gene: TRBJ2-1; D gene: -
CDR3 protein: CASTPSAGGYEQYF; CDR3 DNA: TGTGCCAGCACCCCCTCGGCGGGAGGCTACGAGCAGTACTTC; clone size: -; V gene: TRBV6-5; J gene: TRBJ2-7; D gene: TRBD2
CDR3 protein: CASGTGGLRGQETQYF; CDR3 DNA: TGCGCCAGCGGGACAGGGGGCCTCCGTGGGCAAGAGACCCAGTACTTC; clone size: -; V gene: TRBV5-1; J gene: TRBJ2-5; D gene: TRBD1
CDR3 protein: CASTPLVDHEQFF; CDR3 DNA: TGTGCCAGCACCCCACTAGTCGACCATGAGCAGTTCTTC; clone size: -; V gene: TRBV28; J gene: TRBJ2-1; D gene: -
CDR3 protein: CASSYSSDTQYF; CDR3 DNA: TGTGCCAGCAGTTACTCGAGTGATACGCAGTATTTT; clone size: -; V gene: TRBV6-2/TRBV6-3; J gene: TRBJ2-3; D gene: -
CDR3 protein: CASSRSQGSLTEAFF; CDR3 DNA: TGTGCCAGTAGTAGATCACAGGGTAGTCTTACTGAAGCTTTCTTT; clone size: -; V gene: TRBV19; J gene: TRBJ1-1; D gene: -
CDR3 protein: CASIKGGTPNQPQHF; CDR3 DNA: TGTGCCAGCATAAAGGGAGGAACCCCCAATCAGCCCCAGCATTTT; clone size: once; V gene: TRBV28; J gene: TRBJ1-5; D gene: -
CDR3 protein: CASGGQGLGQDWPQHF; CDR3 DNA: TGTGCCAGCGGTGGACAGGGCCTCGGACAGGATTGGCCCCAGCATTTT; clone size: -; V gene: TRBV2; J gene: TRBJ1-5; D gene: TRBD1
CDR3 protein: CASSRNSEIQETQYF; CDR3 DNA: TGTGCCAGCAGCCGAAATTCAGAAATCCAAGAGACCCAGTACTTC; clone size: -; V gene: TRBV6-5; J gene: TRBJ2-5; D gene: -
CDR3 protein: CASRVGMGSTDTQYF; CDR3 DNA: TGTGCCAGCAGAGTGGGTATGGGCAGCACAGATACGCAGTATTTT; clone size: -; V gene: TRBV6-5; J gene: TRBJ2-3; D gene: -
CDR3 protein: CASSWGQGMINEQFF; CDR3 DNA: TGCGCCAGCAGCTGGGGACAGGGTATGATCAATGAGCAGTTCTTC; clone size: -; V gene: TRBV5-1; J gene: TRBJ2-1; D gene: TRBD1
CDR3 protein: CATSDSSRDRGRVIGELFF; CDR3 DNA: TGTGCCACCAGTGATTCGTCCCGGGACAGGGGGCGCGTTATCGGGGAGCTGTTTTTT; clone size: -; V gene: TRBV24-1; J gene: TRBJ2-2; D gene: TRBD1
CDR3 protein: CASSRTTGELFF; CDR3 DNA: TGCGCCAGCAGCCGGACCACCGGGGAGCTGTTTTTT; clone size: -; V gene: TRBV5-1; J gene: TRBJ2-2; D gene: -
CDR3 protein: CASSLALGGFYEQYF; CDR3 DNA: TGTGCCAGCAGCTTAGCGCTGGGGGGATTCTACGAGCAGTACTTC; clone size: -; V gene: TRBV7-9; J gene: TRBJ2-7; D gene: -
CDR3 protein: CASSLDRGSSGNTIYF; CDR3 DNA: TGCGCCAGCAGCTTGGATAGGGGTAGCTCTGGAAACACCATATATTTT; clone size: -; V gene: TRBV5-1; J gene: TRBJ1-3; D gene: -
CDR3 protein: CASSSPGESLDTQYF; CDR3 DNA: TGTGCCAGTAGTAGCCCGGGCGAGAGCCTGGATACGCAGTATTTT; clone size: -; V gene: TRBV19; J gene: TRBJ2-3; D gene: -
CDR3 protein: CASSVGGTSGNDEQYF; CDR3 DNA: TGTGCCAGCAGCGTAGGAGGGACTAGCGGGAACGACGAGCAGTACTTC; clone size: -; V gene: TRBV9; J gene: TRBJ2-7; D gene: TRBD2
CDR3 protein: CASSEISKTGELFF; CDR3 DNA: TGTGCCAGCAGTGAAATTTCGAAAACCGGGGAGCTGTTTTTT; clone size: -; V gene: TRBV2; J gene: TRBJ2-2; D gene: -
CDR3 protein: CASSRVDSYEQYF; CDR3 DNA: TGTGCCAGCAGCCGAGTGGACAGCTACGAGCAGTACTTC; clone size: -; V gene: TRBV6-5; J gene: TRBJ2-7; D gene: -
CDR3 protein: CSVRDRGRLDIQYF; CDR3 DNA: TGCAGCGTTCGGGACAGGGGGCGTCTGGACATTCAGTACTTC; clone size: -; V gene: TRBV29-1; J gene: TRBJ2-4; D gene: TRBD1
CDR3 protein: CASSSRETQAEQFF; CDR3 DNA: TGTGCCAGTAGTAGCAGGGAGACCCAGGCTGAGCAGTTCTTC; clone size: once; V gene: TRBV19; J gene: TRBJ2-1; D gene: -
CDR3 protein: CSVTTEAYEQYF; CDR3 DNA: TGCAGCGTTACGACAGAGGCCTACGAGCAGTACTTC; clone size: -; V gene: TRBV29-1; J gene: TRBJ2-7; D gene: -
CDR3 protein: CASSRTGTLNTGELFF; CDR3 DNA: TGTGCCAGCAGCCGTACCGGGACCTTAAACACCGGGGAGCTGTTTTTT; clone size: -; V gene: TRBV3-1/TRBV3-2; J gene: TRBJ2-2; D gene: -
CDR3 protein: CSVAREVRAGELFF; CDR3 DNA: TGCAGCGTTGCCCGGGAGGTTCGCGCCGGGGAGCTGTTTTTT; clone size: -; V gene: TRBV29-1; J gene: TRBJ2-2; D gene: TRBD2
CDR3 protein: CASSVTSGTDTQYF; CDR3 DNA: TGTGCCAGTAGTGTCACTAGCGGTACAGATACGCAGTATTTT; clone size: -; V gene: TRBV19; J gene: TRBJ2-3; D gene: TRBD2
CDR3 protein: CASSFQGSYGYTF; CDR3 DNA: TGTGCCAGCAGTTTTCAGGGGAGCTATGGCTACACCTTC; clone size: -; V gene: TRBV28; J gene: TRBJ1-2; D gene: -
CDR3 protein: CATSAPRSGGYEQYF; CDR3 DNA: TGTGCCACCAGCGCCCCTAGGAGCGGGGGCTACGAGCAGTACTTC; clone size: -; V gene: TRBV15; J gene: TRBJ2-7; D gene: TRBD2
CDR3 protein: CASAPSRGEGNSPLHF; CDR3 DNA: TGTGCCAGTGCCCCCTCCAGGGGCGAAGGTAATTCACCCCTCCACTTT; clone size: -; V gene: TRBV19; J gene: TRBJ1-6; D gene: -
CDR3 protein: CASSQAGTGIGGLFF; CDR3 DNA: TGCGCCAGCAGCCAAGCCGGGACAGGGATCGGGGGACTGTTTTTT; clone size: -; V gene: TRBV4-3; J gene: TRBJ1-4; D gene: TRBD1
CDR3 protein: CASFSGDPSSGNTIYF; CDR3 DNA: TGCGCCAGCTTTTCAGGCGACCCCAGCTCTGGAAACACCATATATTTT; clone size: -; V gene: TRBV5-1; J gene: TRBJ1-3; D gene: -
CDR3 protein: CASSRSGSKYEQYF; CDR3 DNA: TGTGCCAGCAGCCGGAGCGGGAGTAAGTACGAGCAGTACTTC; clone size: few; V gene: TRBV5-8; J gene: TRBJ2-7; D gene: TRBD2